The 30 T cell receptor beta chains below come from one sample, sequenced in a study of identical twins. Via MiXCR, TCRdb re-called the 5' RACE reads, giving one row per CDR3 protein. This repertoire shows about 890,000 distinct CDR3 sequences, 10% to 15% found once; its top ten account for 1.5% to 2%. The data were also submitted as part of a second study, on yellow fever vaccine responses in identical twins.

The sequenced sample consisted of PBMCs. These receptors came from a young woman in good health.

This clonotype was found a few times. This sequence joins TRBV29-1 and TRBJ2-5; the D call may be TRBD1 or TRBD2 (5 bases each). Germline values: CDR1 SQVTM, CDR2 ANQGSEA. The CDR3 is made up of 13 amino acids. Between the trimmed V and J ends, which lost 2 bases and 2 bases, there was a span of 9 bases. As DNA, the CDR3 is TGCAGCGTTGAACGGGGCAAACAAGAGACCCAGTACTTC. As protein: CSVERGKQETQYF.

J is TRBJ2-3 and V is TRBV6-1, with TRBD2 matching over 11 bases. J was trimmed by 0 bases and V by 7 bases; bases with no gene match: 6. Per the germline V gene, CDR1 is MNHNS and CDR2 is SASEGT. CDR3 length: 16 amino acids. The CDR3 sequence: CASNKRLAGSTDTQYF. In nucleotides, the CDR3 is TGTGCCAGCAACAAAAGACTAGCGGGGAGCACAGATACGCAGTATTTT.

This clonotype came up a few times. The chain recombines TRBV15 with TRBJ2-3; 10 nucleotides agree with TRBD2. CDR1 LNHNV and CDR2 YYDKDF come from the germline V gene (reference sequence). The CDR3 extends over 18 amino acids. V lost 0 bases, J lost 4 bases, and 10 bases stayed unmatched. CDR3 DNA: TGTGCCACCAGCAGAGATACCCAAGCGGGGGGGCTTGCAGATACGCAGTATTTT. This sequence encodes CATSRDTQAGGLADTQYF.

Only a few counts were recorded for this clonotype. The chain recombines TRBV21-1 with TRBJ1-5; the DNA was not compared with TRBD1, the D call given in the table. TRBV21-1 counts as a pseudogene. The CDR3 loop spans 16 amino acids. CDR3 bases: TGTGCCAGGGAGGGAGCAGGGTGTCTTAGCAATCAGCCCCAGCATTTT. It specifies CAREGAGCLSNQPQHF.

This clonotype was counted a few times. The CDR3 sequence: CASSSVGGYYEQYF. CDR3 sequence (DNA): TGTGCCAGCAGTTCGGTAGGGGGCTACTACGAGCAGTACTTC. The chain recombines TRBV27 with TRBJ2-7, with 7 bases identical to TRBD1. Losses at the gene ends were 4 bases for V and 3 bases for J; bases not matched to a gene: 6. In germline, CDR1 is MNHEY, CDR2 SMNVEV (reference sequence). The CDR3 loop spans 14 amino acids.

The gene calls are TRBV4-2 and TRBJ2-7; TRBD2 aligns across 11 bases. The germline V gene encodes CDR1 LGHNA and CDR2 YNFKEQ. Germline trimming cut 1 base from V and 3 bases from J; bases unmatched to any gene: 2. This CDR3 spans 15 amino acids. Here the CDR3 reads CASSQALAGVYEQYF. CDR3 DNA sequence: TGTGCCAGCAGCCAAGCACTAGCGGGGGTCTACGAGCAGTACTTC.

The CDR3 sequence is CASSQSGGRARNEQFF. In nucleotides, the CDR3 is TGTGCCAGCAGCCAATCGGGTGGGAGGGCCCGGAATGAGCAGTTCTTC. The chain carries TRBV16 and TRBJ2-1; TRBD2 matches 7 bases. The CDR3 runs to 16 residues. Germline CDR1 KGHSY, CDR2 FQNENV. V dropped 0 bases and J dropped 7; count of bases not matched to a gene: 9.

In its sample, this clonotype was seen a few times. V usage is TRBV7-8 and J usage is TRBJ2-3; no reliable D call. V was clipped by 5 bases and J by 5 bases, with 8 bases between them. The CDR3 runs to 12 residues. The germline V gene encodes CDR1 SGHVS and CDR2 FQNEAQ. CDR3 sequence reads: CASSRVVDTQYF. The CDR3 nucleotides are TGTGCCAGCAGCCGAGTAGTAGATACGCAGTATTTT.

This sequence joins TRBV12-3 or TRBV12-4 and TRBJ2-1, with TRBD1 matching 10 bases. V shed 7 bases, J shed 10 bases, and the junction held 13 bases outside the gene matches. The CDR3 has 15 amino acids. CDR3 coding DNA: TGTGCCAGCACACTATGGGGGACAGGGGCCAGAGAGCAGTTCTTC. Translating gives CASTLWGTGAREQFF.

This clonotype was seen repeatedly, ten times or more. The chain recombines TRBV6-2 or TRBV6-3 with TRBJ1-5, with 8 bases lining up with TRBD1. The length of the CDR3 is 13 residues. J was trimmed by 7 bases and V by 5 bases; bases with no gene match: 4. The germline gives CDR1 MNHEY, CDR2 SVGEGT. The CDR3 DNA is TGTGCCAGCAGTCAGGGGGCAAGGCAGCCCCAGCATTTT. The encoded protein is CASSQGARQPQHF.

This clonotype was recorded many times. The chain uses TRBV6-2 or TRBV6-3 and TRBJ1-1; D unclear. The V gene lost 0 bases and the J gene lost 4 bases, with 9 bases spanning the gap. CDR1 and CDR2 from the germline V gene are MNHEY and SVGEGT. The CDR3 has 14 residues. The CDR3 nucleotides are TGTGCCAGCAGTTACTCGATGGGAGGCACTGAAGCTTTCTTT. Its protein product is CASSYSMGGTEAFF.

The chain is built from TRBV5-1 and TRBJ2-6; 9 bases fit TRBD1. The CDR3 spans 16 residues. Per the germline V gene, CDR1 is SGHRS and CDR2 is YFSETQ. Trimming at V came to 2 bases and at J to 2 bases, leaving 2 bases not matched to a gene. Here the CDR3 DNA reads TGCGCCAGCAGCTTAGACAGGGGGGCTGGGGCCAACGTCCTGACTTTC. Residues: CASSLDRGAGANVLTF. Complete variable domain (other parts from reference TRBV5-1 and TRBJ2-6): KAGVTQTPRYLIKTRGQQVTLSCSPISGHRSVSWYQQTPGQGLQFLFEYFSETQRNKGNFPGRFSGRQFSNSRSEMNVSTLELGDSALYLCASSLDRGAGANVLTFGAGSRLTVL.

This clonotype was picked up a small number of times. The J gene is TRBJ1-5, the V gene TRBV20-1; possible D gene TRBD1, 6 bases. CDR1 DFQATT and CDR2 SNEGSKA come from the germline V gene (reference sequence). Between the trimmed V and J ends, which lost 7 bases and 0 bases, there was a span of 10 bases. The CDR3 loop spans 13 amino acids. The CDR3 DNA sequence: TGCAGTGTGGACAGACATAGCAATCAGCCCCAGCATTTT. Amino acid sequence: CSVDRHSNQPQHF.

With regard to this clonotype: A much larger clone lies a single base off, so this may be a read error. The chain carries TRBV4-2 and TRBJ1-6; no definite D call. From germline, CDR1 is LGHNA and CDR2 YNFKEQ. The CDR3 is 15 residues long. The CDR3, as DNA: TGTGGCAGCAGCCAAGACGGATCCAGGCGTTCACCCCTCCACTTT. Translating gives CGSSQDGSRRSPLHF.

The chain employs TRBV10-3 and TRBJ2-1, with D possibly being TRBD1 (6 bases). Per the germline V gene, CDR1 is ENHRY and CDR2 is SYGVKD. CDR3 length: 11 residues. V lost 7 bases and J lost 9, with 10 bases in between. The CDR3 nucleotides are TGTGCCATCAACAGGGATGGTGAGCAGTTCTTC. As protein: CAINRDGEQFF.

CDR3 loop: CASTKGHSYEQYF. In DNA, the CDR3 is TGTGCCAGCACCAAGGGACACTCCTACGAGCAGTACTTC. The gene calls are TRBV25-1 and TRBJ2-7, with a possible D match to TRBD1 (6 bases). The V end was cut by 7 bases, the J end by 0 bases, with 10 bases between. The CDR3 is made up of 13 amino acids. The germline V gene encodes CDR1 MGHDK and CDR2 SYGVNS.

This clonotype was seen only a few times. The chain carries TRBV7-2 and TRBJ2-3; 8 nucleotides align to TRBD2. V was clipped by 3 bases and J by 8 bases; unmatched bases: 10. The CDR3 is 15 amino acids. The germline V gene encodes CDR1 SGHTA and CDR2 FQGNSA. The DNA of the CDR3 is TGTGCCAGCAGCTTTAGCGGGATCCCCTCGGTTACGCAGTATTTT. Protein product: CASSFSGIPSVTQYF.

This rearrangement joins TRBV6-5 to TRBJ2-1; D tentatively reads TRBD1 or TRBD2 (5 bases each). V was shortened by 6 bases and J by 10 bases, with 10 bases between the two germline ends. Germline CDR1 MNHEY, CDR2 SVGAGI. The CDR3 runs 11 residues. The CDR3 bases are TGTGCCAGCAGGGACTCAGGGGAGCAGTTCTTC. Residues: CASRDSGEQFF.

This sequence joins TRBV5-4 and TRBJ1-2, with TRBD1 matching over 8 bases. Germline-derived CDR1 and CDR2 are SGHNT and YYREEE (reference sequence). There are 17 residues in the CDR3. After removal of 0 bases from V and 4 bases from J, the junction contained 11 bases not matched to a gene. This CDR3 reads CASSLEGWTGIIYGYTF. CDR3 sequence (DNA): TGTGCCAGCAGCTTGGAGGGCTGGACAGGGATTATCTATGGCTACACCTTC. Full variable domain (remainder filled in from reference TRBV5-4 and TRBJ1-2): ETGVTQSPTHLIKTRGQQVTLRCSSQSGHNTVSWYQQALGQGPQFIFQYYREEENGRGNFPPRFSGLQFPNYSSELNVNALELDDSALYLCASSLEGWTGIIYGYTFGSGTRLTVV.

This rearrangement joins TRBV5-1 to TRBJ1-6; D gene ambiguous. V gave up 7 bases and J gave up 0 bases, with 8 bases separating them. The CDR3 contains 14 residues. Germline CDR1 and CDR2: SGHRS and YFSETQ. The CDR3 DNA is TGCGCCAGCTGCCGGGACTCCTATAATTCACCCCTCCACTTT. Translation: CASCRDSYNSPLHF.

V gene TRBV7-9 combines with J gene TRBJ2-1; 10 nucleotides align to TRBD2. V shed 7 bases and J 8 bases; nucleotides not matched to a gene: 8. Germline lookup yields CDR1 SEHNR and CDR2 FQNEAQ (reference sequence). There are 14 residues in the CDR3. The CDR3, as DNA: TGTGCCAGCAACCCTATAGCGGGAGGTCATGAGCAGTTCTTC. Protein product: CASNPIAGGHEQFF. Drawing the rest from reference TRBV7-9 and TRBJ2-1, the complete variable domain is DTGVSQNPRHKITKRGQNVTFRCDPISEHNRLYWYRQTLGQGPEFLTYFQNEAQLEKSRLLSDRFSAERPKGSFSTLEIQRTEQGDSAMYLCASNPIAGGHEQFFGPGTRLTVL.

CDR3 DNA: TGTGCCAGCATGAAGCGGGGGGTCACCGGGGAGCTGTTTTTT. Translated, it gives CASMKRGVTGELFF. The chain couples TRBV2 to TRBJ2-2; 9 bases match TRBD2. V was pared by 7 bases and J by 4 bases, with 4 bases of the junction left unmatched. Germline V gene sequence: CDR1 SNHLY, CDR2 FYNNEI. This CDR3 has 14 amino acids.

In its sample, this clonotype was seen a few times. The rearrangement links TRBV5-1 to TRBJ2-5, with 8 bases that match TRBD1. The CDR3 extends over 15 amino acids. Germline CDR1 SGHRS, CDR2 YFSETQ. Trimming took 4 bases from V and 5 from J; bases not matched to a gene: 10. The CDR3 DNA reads TGCGCCAGCAGCCCCTCCCCAGGGGGCGGTGAGACCCAGTACTTC. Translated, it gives CASSPSPGGGETQYF.

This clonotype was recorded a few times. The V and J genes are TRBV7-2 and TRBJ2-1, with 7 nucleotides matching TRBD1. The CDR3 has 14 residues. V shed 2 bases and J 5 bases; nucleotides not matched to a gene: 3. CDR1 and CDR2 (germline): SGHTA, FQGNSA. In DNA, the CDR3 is TGTGCCAGCAGCTTAACCGGGACAGACAATGAGCAGTTCTTC. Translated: CASSLTGTDNEQFF.

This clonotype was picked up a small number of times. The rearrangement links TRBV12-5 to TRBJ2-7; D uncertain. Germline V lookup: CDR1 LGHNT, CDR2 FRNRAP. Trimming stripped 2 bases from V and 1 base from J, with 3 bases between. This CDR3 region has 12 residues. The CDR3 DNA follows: TGTGCTAGTGGTTTGTGGTCCTACGAGCAGTACTTC. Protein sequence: CASGLWSYEQYF.

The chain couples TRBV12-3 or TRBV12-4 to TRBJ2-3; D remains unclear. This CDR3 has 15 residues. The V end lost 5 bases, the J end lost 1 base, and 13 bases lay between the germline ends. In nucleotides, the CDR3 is TGTGCCAGCAGTCCCGACGCAGGAGGCACAGATACGCAGTATTTT. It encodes CASSPDAGGTDTQYF.

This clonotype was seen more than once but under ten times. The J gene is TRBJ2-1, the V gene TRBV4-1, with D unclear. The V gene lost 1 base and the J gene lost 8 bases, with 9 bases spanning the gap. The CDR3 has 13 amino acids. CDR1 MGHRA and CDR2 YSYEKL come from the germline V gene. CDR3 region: CASSQGRPDEQFF. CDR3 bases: TGCGCCAGCAGCCAAGGTCGGCCCGATGAGCAGTTCTTC.

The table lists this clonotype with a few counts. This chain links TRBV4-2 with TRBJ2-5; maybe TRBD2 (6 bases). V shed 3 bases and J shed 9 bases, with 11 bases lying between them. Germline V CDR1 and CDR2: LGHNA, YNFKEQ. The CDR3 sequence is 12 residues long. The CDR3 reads CASSQNWEAQYF. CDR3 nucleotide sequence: TGTGCCAGCAGCCAGAATTGGGAGGCCCAGTACTTC.

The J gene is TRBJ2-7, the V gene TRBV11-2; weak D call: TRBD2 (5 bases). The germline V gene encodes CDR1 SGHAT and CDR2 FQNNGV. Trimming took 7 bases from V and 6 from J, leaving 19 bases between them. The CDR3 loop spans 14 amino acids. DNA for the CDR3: TGTGCCAGCATCTCCCGCAGCGGCCGGGGCGAGCAGTACTTC. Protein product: CASISRSGRGEQYF.

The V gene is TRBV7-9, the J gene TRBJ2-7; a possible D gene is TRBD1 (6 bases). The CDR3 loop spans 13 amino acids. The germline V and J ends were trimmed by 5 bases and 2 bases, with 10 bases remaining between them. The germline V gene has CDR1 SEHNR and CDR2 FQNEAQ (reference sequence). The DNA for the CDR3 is TGTGCCAGCAGCCGGGACAAGCCCTACGAGCAGTACGTC. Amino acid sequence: CASSRDKPYEQYV.